The clone carrying this T cell receptor beta chain was counted only a few times. The data were taken from a study of neurological immune-mediated disorders. Stated time point: longitudinal time-point 1 (baseline). The unsorted libraries were produced from 2 million PBMCs held at -80 C. The authors produced cDNA by 5'RACE using 10-nucleotide random UMIs. Over 200 million TCR-beta sequences from 15-18 subjects were obtained in each sequencing run. TCRdb recomputed calls from the 5' RACE reads with MiXCR, one row per CDR3 protein. The table records tens of thousands of distinct CDR3 sequences, around 9.6% of them present only once. The CDR3 is made up of 12 amino acids. Germline CDR1 SGHTA, CDR2 FQGNSA. V dropped 3 bases and J dropped 2 bases, with 5 bases sitting between them.

The chain is built from TRBV7-2 and TRBJ2-7, with D uncertain. The sample comprised PBMCs. This TCR derives from a man younger than 45 in good health. CDR3 DNA sequence: TGTGCCAGCAGCTTCCCTGCCTACGAGCAGTACTTC. Protein: CASSFPAYEQYF.